This T cell receptor (beta chain) was profiled in a study of blood T cell repertoires in COVID-19 (dated by TCRdb to about 2020). For the study in its entirety: The collaborator samples originated in the United States, Italy and Spain and spanned the acute and convalescent phases of COVID-19. The prospective study material was composed of cDNA or gDNA derived from T cells, B-cell-depleted T cells, or PBMCs. Deeply sampled blood TCRbeta repertoires from subjects exposed to, actively infected with, or recovered from COVID-19 were included in the dataset. A freely available public database, intended as a resource for researchers studying the immune response to SARS-CoV-2, is where the repertoires were released. Samples were obtained from the ongoing ImmuneRACE study (first 160 participants) and from about 1,300 subjects provided by 6 global collaborators. Nearly every sample came with metadata listing a de-identified subject ID, COVID-19 status, age in years and sex. Where available, HLA class I and class II types were obtained from metadata supplied by the sample provider rather than from assay-based typing. Points the paper makes about the study in general: The amount of clinical and demographic metadata varied by source and participant and was provided uncurated.

V ends up 6 bases short and J 5 bases short, with an unmatched junction base count of 10. The CDR3, cysteine through phenylalanine, is 17 amino acids long. This entry keeps only the CDR3 DNA: 51 bases, framed from base 1. As encoded in the germline V gene, CDR1 is LGHNT while CDR2 is FRNRAP. Whole blood was collected in K2EDTA tubes by collaborating institutions according to the institutions' own protocols. For TCRbeta analysis, collaborator samples were shipped as frozen whole blood, as isolated PBMCs, or as DNA extracted from either sample type. TCRbeta CDR3 regions were amplified from genomic DNA using the immunoSEQ Assay, a bias-controlled multiplex PCR. The authors' pipeline ran thus. Nucleated cell counts per sample were estimated from amplification of reference gene primers within the assay. To quantify the absolute abundance of each unique TCRbeta CDR3 rearrangement, sequence reads were collapsed and filtered. For each sample, productive Simpson clonality was calculated as the square root of Simpson's diversity index over productive rearrangements. The clones in this table, taken by TCRdb from immuneACCESS, are in-frame only. Not every clone is retained; where verified, under half of the shortfall comes from an unresolved V gene, and the cause of the rest is unknown. Clonal size and the V and J genes are those of that table, whereas D and trimming came from the DNA. The sample data list 110,000 or so clones, and around three quarters of these were observed just once. Clones ranked in the top ten supply approximately 5.6% of the sample.

Remarks on this clone: No antigen is known for it. Base qualities were left out, and no much larger clone turns up one base away.

The sample taken for sequencing was peripheral blood. This receptor was taken from a man between 65 and 79 years old with acute or convalescent COVID-19. The chain uses TRBV12-5 and TRBJ2-2, with 12 bases matching TRBD1. The CDR3 protein sequence reads: CASGPGQGASGTGELFF. The DNA sequence follows: TGTGCTAGTGGGCCGGGACAGGGGGCGAGTGGTACCGGGGAGCTGTTTTTT. The full variable domain, with segments outside the CDR3 supplied by the reference TRBV12-5 and TRBJ2-2 proteins, appears as DARVTQTPRHKVTEMGQEVTMRCQPILGHNTVFWYRQTMMQGLELLAYFRNRAPLDDSGMPKDRFSAEMPDATLATLKIQPSEPRDSAVYFCASGPGQGASGTGELFFGEGSRLTVL.